This T cell receptor (beta chain) was identified in a study of cytomegalovirus exposure and HLA in healthy donors. Looking at the study overall: There were approximately 81 million unique TCRs (from HLA-typed donors) in an early data release.

Donors in the study were healthy people who gave bone marrow. PCR amplification relied on 60 Vbeta primers (plus 13 Jbeta primers). The repertoire was sequenced with immunoSEQ multiplex PCR; TCRdb's copy has only in-frame clones and lacks some. The sample holds approximately 100,000 clones, 79% seen once. Notes on this clone: Its antigen is still unknown.

Study conclusions and caveats: Analyzed later, most CMV-associated TCR beta chains appeared HLA-restricted. In a later analysis, TCR beta V- and J-gene trimming was associated with a missense DCLRE1C variant.

This TCR was recovered from a woman in her thirties or forties in good health and CMV-seronegative. Sequenced: PBMCs.

CDR3 loop: CASSERGGSYNEQFF. Written as DNA, the CDR3 is TGTGCCAGCAGTGAAAGGGGGGGCTCCTACAATGAGCAGTTCTTC. The chain joins TRBV6-1 to TRBJ2-1, with D possibly TRBD2 on 7 matching bases. Trimming pared 2 bases from V and 0 bases from J, leaving 8 bases between. From germline, CDR1 is MNHNS and CDR2 SASEGT. The CDR3 has 15 amino acids.